Included here is one TCR beta chain sequence, with context. Its antigen is unidentified. It may be a read error: a sequence one base away is much more abundant. These data originate in a study of T cells in Graves' hyperthyroidism and ophthalmopathy. Findings of the study overall: Appearing also in blood were most of the thyroid clonotypes expanded above 0.001.

RNA transcripts served as the template for amplifying TCR beta CDR3 regions. The TCR CDR3 was amplified in a first-round RT-PCR using the HTBI primer set. TCRdb re-derived calls from the multiplex PCR reads in MiXCR, one entry per CDR3 protein. This table holds a few hundred thousand distinct CDR3 sequences, more than 20% found once. This CDR3 comprises 15 residues. CDR1 SGHAT and CDR2 FQNNGV come from the germline V gene. This clonotype was sampled from a man aged 45-65 years with Graves' hyperthyroidism. This chain uses TRBV11-2 with TRBJ1-1, with D possibly TRBD1 on 6 matching bases. The sample consisted of blood. Written as DNA, the CDR3 is TGTGCCAACAGCTTAGTAGGGGGTCAAGACACTGAAGCTTTCTTT. Protein sequence: CANSLVGGQDTEAFF.